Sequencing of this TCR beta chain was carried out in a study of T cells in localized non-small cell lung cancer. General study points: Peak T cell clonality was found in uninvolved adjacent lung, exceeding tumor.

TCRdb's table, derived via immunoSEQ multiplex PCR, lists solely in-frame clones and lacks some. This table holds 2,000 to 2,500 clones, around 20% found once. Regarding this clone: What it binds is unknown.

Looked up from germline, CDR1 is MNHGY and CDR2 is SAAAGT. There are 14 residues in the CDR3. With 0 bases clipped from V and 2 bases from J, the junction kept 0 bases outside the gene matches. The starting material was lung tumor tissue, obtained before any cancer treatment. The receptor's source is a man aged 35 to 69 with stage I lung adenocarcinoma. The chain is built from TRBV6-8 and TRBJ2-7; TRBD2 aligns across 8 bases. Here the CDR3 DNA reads TGTGCCAGCAGTTACTCGACTAGCGCCTACGAGCAGTACTTC. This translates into CASSYSTSAYEQYF.